The 27 T cell receptor beta chains given below trace back to one sample, sequenced in a study of regulatory T cells in long-lasting Graves disease. Time point noted: persistent/refractory GD, antithyroid drugs over 5 years with positive TRAb. Extracted RNA from PBMCs served as the source of the TCR library. Researchers made TCR beta libraries by using iRepertoire HTBI primers and running Arm-PCR on CDR3 regions. TCRdb re-analysed the multiplex PCR reads in MiXCR, keeping a single row per CDR3 protein. The sample consists of around 400,000 distinct CDR3 sequences, roughly 25% of them appearing once. The starting material was peripheral blood mononuclear cells (PBMCs), obtained when the disease was refractory, from a patient treated with antithyroid drugs. Source of these receptors: a middle-aged woman with Graves disease.

This clonotype was seen repeatedly, ten times or more. The chain has TRBV28 and TRBJ1-6; perhaps TRBD1 as D (5 bases). There are 14 residues in the CDR3. V lost 8 bases and J 10 bases, leaving 18 bases between the germline ends. The germline gives CDR1 MDHEN, CDR2 SYDVKM. For the CDR3, the DNA is TGTGCCAGCCTATCAGGGCCGCCTAGGTCACCCCTCCACTTT. This sequence encodes CASLSGPPRSPLHF. Looking up the rest from reference TRBV28 and TRBJ1-6 gives the full variable domain: DVKVTQSSRYLVKRTGEKVFLECVQDMDHENMFWYRQDPGLGLRLIYFSYDVKMKEKGDIPEGYSVSREKKERFSLILESASTNQTSMYLCASLSGPPRSPLHFGNGTRLTVT.

This sequence joins TRBV5-1 and TRBJ2-1; D is undetermined. V was pared by 0 bases and J by 0 bases, with 16 bases between. The CDR3 has 18 residues. CDR1 SGHRS and CDR2 YFSETQ come from the germline V gene. The CDR3 protein is CASSLAPKDSLSYNEQFF. DNA of the CDR3: TGCGCCAGCAGCTTGGCCCCCAAAGATTCTCTCTCCTACAATGAGCAGTTCTTC.

V gene TRBV11-2 combines with J gene TRBJ2-1; TRBD2 aligns across 12 bases. The CDR3 sequence is 16 residues long. Per germline, CDR1 SGHAT and CDR2 FQNNGV. Germline trimming cut 6 bases from V and 3 bases from J; bases unmatched to any gene: 6. The CDR3 reads CASRGLAGLLYNEQFF. The CDR3, as DNA: TGTGCCAGCAGAGGACTAGCGGGGCTACTCTACAATGAGCAGTTCTTC.

The J gene is TRBJ2-5, the V gene TRBV16; D unresolved. The V gene lost 1 base and the J gene lost 2 bases, with 14 bases spanning the gap. Germline V gene lookup returns CDR1 KGHSY and CDR2 FQNENV. The CDR3 covers 16 residues. DNA for the CDR3: TGTGCCAGCAGCCAATTTGGTCAGCTAAGACAAGAGACCCAGTACTTC. Residues: CASSQFGQLRQETQYF. The variable domain in full, completed from reference TRBV16 and TRBJ2-5, reads GEEVAQTPKHLVRGEGQKAKLYCAPIKGHSYVFWYQQVLKNEFKFLISFQNENVFDETGMPKERFSAKCLPNSPCSLEIQATKLEDSAVYFCASSQFGQLRQETQYFGPGTRLLVL.

In its sample, this clonotype was seen many times. The chain couples TRBV5-5 to TRBJ1-6; no clear D. The V and J ends lost 0 bases and 6 bases respectively, with 10 bases between them. Germline CDR1 is SGHKS and CDR2 is YYEKEE (reference sequence). The CDR3 sequence is 15 residues long. The CDR3 is CASSLGSLANSPLHF. CDR3 bases: TGTGCCAGCAGCTTGGGAAGTCTAGCTAATTCACCCCTCCACTTT. Based on the CDR3 plus reference TRBV5-5 and TRBJ1-6, the full variable domain is DAGVTQSPTHLIKTRGQQVTLRCSPISGHKSVSWYQQVLGQGPQFIFQYYEKEERGRGNFPDRFSARQFPNYSSELNVNALLLGDSALYLCASSLGSLANSPLHFGNGTRLTVT.

In the case of this clonotype: A much larger clone differs by one base, so this may be a read error. The V call is TRBV28, the J call TRBJ2-2; D could derive from TRBD1 or TRBD2 (5 bases each). Trimming removed 4 bases at V and 4 bases at J, with 16 bases between. The germline CDR1 and CDR2 sequences are MDHEN and SYDVKM. The CDR3 extends over 16 amino acids. The CDR3 here is CASSSQGPAGTGELFF. The CDR3 bases are TGTGCCAGCAGTTCCCAGGGACCAGCAGGCACCGGGGAGCTGTTTTTT.

The rearrangement uses TRBV2 and TRBJ2-3, with D tentatively TRBD1 (6 bases). The germline CDR1 and CDR2 sequences are SNHLY and FYNNEI. The CDR3 loop spans 15 amino acids. Trimming took off 4 bases at V and 1 base at J, with 12 bases between the two ends. CDR3 coding DNA: TGTGCCAGCAGTGCCAGGGGACCGGGCACAGATACGCAGTATTTT. Translation: CASSARGPGTDTQYF. Full variable domain (outside the CDR3, taken from reference TRBV2 and TRBJ2-3): EPEVTQTPSHQVTQMGQEVILRCVPISNHLYFYWYRQILGQKVEFLVSFYNNEISEKSEIFDDQFSVERPDGSNFTLKIRSTKLEDSAMYFCASSARGPGTDTQYFGPGTRLTVL.

This clonotype was seen only a few times. This rearrangement joins TRBV28 to TRBJ2-1; 8 bases fit TRBD2. With 6 bases clipped from V and 4 bases from J, the junction kept 8 bases outside the gene matches. The CDR3 consists of 15 residues. Germline-derived CDR1 and CDR2 are MDHEN and SYDVKM. Here the CDR3 reads CASSSVAGRYNEQFF. CDR3 sequence (DNA): TGTGCCAGCAGCTCGGTAGCGGGACGATACAATGAGCAGTTCTTC.

This clonotype has a count of ten or more. This chain connects TRBV7-3 to TRBJ2-5; no clear D. Germline values: CDR1 SGHTA, CDR2 FQGTGA. The CDR3 totals 13 residues. V lost 3 bases, J lost 2 bases, and 7 bases lay in between. Here the CDR3 reads CASSLGLQETQYF. The CDR3 nucleotides read TGTGCCAGCAGCTTGGGTTTACAAGAGACCCAGTACTTC.

There are many counts of this clonotype. The gene calls are TRBV10-3 and TRBJ1-1; D is undetermined. V was clipped by 10 bases and J by 2 bases, with 14 bases between them. Germline loops: CDR1 ENHRY, CDR2 SYGVKD. The CDR3 loop spans 13 amino acids. DNA of the CDR3: TGTGCCACAATCGACGGACCAAACACTGAAGCTTTCTTT. It translates to CATIDGPNTEAFF.

This clonotype has ten or more counts. The V call is TRBV28, the J call TRBJ2-7, with D uncertain. This CDR3 region has 13 residues. Trimming removed 2 bases from V and 3 bases from J, with 8 bases in between. Germline assignment: CDR1 MDHEN and CDR2 SYDVKM. The CDR3: CASSLARFYEQYF. CDR3 sequence (DNA): TGTGCCAGCAGTTTAGCTCGGTTCTACGAGCAGTACTTC.

The chain employs TRBV7-9 and TRBJ1-3, with D maybe TRBD1 (6 bases). The CDR3 covers 15 residues. V was trimmed by 5 bases and J by 0 bases, leaving 11 bases between them. Looked up from germline, CDR1 is SEHNR and CDR2 is FQNEAQ (reference sequence). As DNA, the CDR3 is TGTGCCAGCAGCATAGACAGGAGCTCTGGAAACACCATATATTTT. It codes for CASSIDRSSGNTIYF.

The chain combines TRBV7-9 with TRBJ1-1; no reliable D call. The CDR3 has 13 residues. V dropped 5 bases and J dropped 2 bases, with 9 bases sitting between them. Germline CDR1 reads SEHNR; CDR2 reads FQNEAQ (reference sequence). The CDR3 nucleotides read TGTGCCAGCAGCGTAGGGCATAACACTGAAGCTTTCTTT. It encodes CASSVGHNTEAFF.

This clonotype was detected many times. The chain uses TRBV13 and TRBJ2-7, with 7 bases matching TRBD1. The CDR3 totals 16 residues. The V gene's germline CDR1 is PRHDT and CDR2 FYEKMQ (reference sequence). Trimming at V came to 1 base and at J to 2 bases, leaving 8 bases not matched to a gene. CDR3 DNA: TGTGCCAGCAGCTTAGCACAAAGACAGGGAACCTACGAGCAGTACTTC. It translates to CASSLAQRQGTYEQYF.

V and J are TRBV5-1 and TRBJ1-1; D possibly corresponds to TRBD1 (6 bases). This CDR3 comprises 14 residues. CDR1 is SGHRS and CDR2 is YFSETQ in the germline V gene. V dropped 7 bases and J dropped 1 base, with 14 bases sitting between them. The CDR3 loop is CASREGGKNTEAFF. CDR3 sequence (DNA): TGCGCCAGCCGAGAGGGGGGGAAGAACACTGAAGCTTTCTTT.

This clonotype has ten or more counts. The chain carries TRBV2 and TRBJ2-6; a weak D match, TRBD2 (6 bases). With 6 bases removed from V and 2 bases from J, the gap between germline ends came to 8 bases. Germline CDR1 SNHLY, CDR2 FYNNEI. The CDR3 is 14 amino acids. CDR3 amino acids: CASRGLTGANVLTF. CDR3 bases: TGTGCCAGCAGGGGACTGACTGGGGCCAACGTCCTGACTTTC.

The chain combines TRBV5-6 with TRBJ1-4; D gene unclear. Germline V gene sequence: CDR1 SGHDT, CDR2 YYEEEE. V gave up 0 bases and J gave up 7 bases, with 4 bases separating them. The CDR3 runs 12 residues. The CDR3 DNA follows: TGTGCCAGCAGCTTGGGGATTGAAAAACTGTTTTTT. Translation gives CASSLGIEKLFF.

This clonotype was seen repeatedly, ten times or more. The CDR3 region has the DNA TGTGCCAGCAAACAAGCGGGAAGTACGGAGGAGCAGTACTTC. Protein sequence: CASKQAGSTEEQYF. The gene calls are TRBV28 and TRBJ2-7; TRBD2 matches 7 bases. The CDR3 loop spans 14 amino acids. The V and J ends lost 7 bases and 7 bases, in that order; junction bases with no gene match: 13. Germline loops: CDR1 MDHEN, CDR2 SYDVKM.

The chain links TRBV12-3 or TRBV12-4 to TRBJ2-5; 9 bases fit TRBD2. The ends lost 2 bases at V and 5 bases at J; junction bases unmatched: 3. This CDR3 contains 14 residues. The CDR3 nucleotides are TGTGCCAGCAGTTTACCTAGCGGGACGGAGACCCAGTACTTC. Translation gives CASSLPSGTETQYF.

The CDR3 sequence is CSASTGSTEAFF. Here the CDR3 DNA reads TGCAGTGCTAGCACAGGGAGCACTGAAGCTTTCTTT. The chain combines TRBV20-1 with TRBJ1-1; D perhaps matches TRBD1 (6 bases). The CDR3 spans 12 residues. Germline CDR1 DFQATT, CDR2 SNEGSKA (reference sequence). Trimming removed 3 bases at V and 4 bases at J, with 9 bases between.

This clonotype was recorded a few times. The chain uses TRBV6-5 and TRBJ2-5; 10 positions agree with TRBD2. Trimming cost V 2 bases and J 5 bases; bases outside gene matches: 5. The CDR3 consists of 15 residues. CDR1 is MNHEY and CDR2 is SVGAGI in the germline V gene. CDR3 sequence: CASSYPLAGVETQYF. CDR3 in DNA: TGTGCCAGCAGTTACCCCCTAGCGGGAGTGGAGACCCAGTACTTC.

There are many counts of this clonotype. This chain links TRBV28 with TRBJ2-7, with D uncertain. The CDR3 spans 15 residues. CDR1 is MDHEN, CDR2 SYDVKM, per germline. V was cut by 5 bases and J by 5 bases, with 19 bases left in between. CDR3: CASSGIAKGLNEQYF. The CDR3 nucleotides read TGTGCCAGCAGTGGGATTGCGAAAGGGTTGAACGAGCAGTACTTC.

V and J are TRBV28 and TRBJ2-7, with 8 bases aligning to TRBD2. The germline V gene has CDR1 MDHEN and CDR2 SYDVKM. V gave up 0 bases and J gave up 4 bases; unmatched junction bases: 5. The CDR3 runs to 15 residues. The CDR3 reads CASSLWPSGPYEQYF. The CDR3, as DNA: TGTGCCAGCAGTTTATGGCCTAGCGGGCCGTACGAGCAGTACTTC.

In its sample, this clonotype was seen many times. CDR3 DNA sequence: TGCAGTGCTATACAGGGTCGAGATCAGCCCCAGCATTTT. Translating it yields CSAIQGRDQPQHF. The V and J genes are TRBV20-1 and TRBJ1-5, with TRBD1 as a possible D gene (6 bases). Germline values: CDR1 DFQATT, CDR2 SNEGSKA (reference sequence). The V gene lost 4 bases and the J gene lost 5 bases, with 12 bases spanning the gap. The CDR3 has 13 amino acids.

This clonotype was counted ten times or more. J is TRBJ1-1 and V is TRBV11-3; 7 bases map to TRBD1. CDR1 and CDR2 (germline): SGHNT, YENEEA. The ends lost 5 bases at V and 4 bases at J; junction bases unmatched: 4. CDR3 length: 13 residues. The CDR3 nucleotides read TGTGCCAGCAGCATGACAGGGAGCACTGAAGCTTTCTTT. It codes for CASSMTGSTEAFF.

The chain joins TRBV7-9 to TRBJ1-1, with D tentatively TRBD1 (6 bases). The V gene lost 10 bases and the J gene lost 1 base, with 13 bases spanning the gap. The germline V gene encodes CDR1 SEHNR and CDR2 FQNEAQ (reference sequence). The CDR3 has 13 residues. CDR3 in DNA: TGTGCCACAGGGGAGGGCCCGAACACTGAAGCTTTCTTT. Protein product: CATGEGPNTEAFF.

This clonotype came up many times. The rearrangement uses TRBV2 and TRBJ2-7; the match to TRBD1 covers 8 bases. The CDR3 length is 14 residues. Germline CDR1 and CDR2: SNHLY and FYNNEI. V shed 4 bases, J shed 3 bases, and the junction held 5 bases outside the gene matches. The CDR3 bases are TGTGCCAGCAGTGCCGGACAGGGTTTCTACGAGCAGTACTTC. This gives the protein CASSAGQGFYEQYF. Together with reference TRBV2 and TRBJ2-7, the CDR3 gives the full variable domain: EPEVTQTPSHQVTQMGQEVILRCVPISNHLYFYWYRQILGQKVEFLVSFYNNEISEKSEIFDDQFSVERPDGSNFTLKIRSTKLEDSAMYFCASSAGQGFYEQYFGPGTRLTVT.